This TCR beta chain was sequenced during a study of glioma-infiltrating T cells after dendritic cell vaccination. Assay used: immunoSEQ multiplex PCR; TCRdb lists only in-frame clones, some missing. The sample has 93,000 or so clones; roughly 80% are singletons. Trimming cost V 0 bases and J 1 base; bases outside gene matches: 4. CDR3 size: 16 residues. The germline gives CDR1 GTSNPN, CDR2 SVGIG (reference sequence). The input for sequencing was blood, taken before dendritic cell vaccination. The source of this sequence is a human donor with glioblastoma. The genes are TRBV30 and TRBJ2-5; 11 bases agree with TRBD2. Written as DNA, the CDR3 is TGTGCCTGGAGTGTAGTCCTAGCGGGGGGCCAAGAGACCCAGTACTTC. Translated: CAWSVVLAGGQETQYF.